What follows are 17 T cell receptor beta chains derived from one specimen sequenced in a study of shared clonotypes between healthy human individuals. Profiled with immunoSEQ multiplex PCR; TCRdb holds only in-frame clones, not every one. Among about 1.1 million clones listed, about 80% were seen once. What was sequenced was memory CD4+ T cells from PBMCs. Documented subset: CD45RA-negative fraction. The receptors stem from a man aged 18 to 30 in good health. Some clones in this sample may be carry-over from other donors' samples.

In its sample, this clone was seen a few times. The V call is TRBV4-1, the J call TRBJ1-5, with 8 bases that match TRBD1. Germline lookup yields CDR1 MGHRA and CDR2 YSYEKL. The ends lost 4 bases at V and 7 bases at J; junction bases unmatched: 9. This CDR3 region has 15 residues. The CDR3 bases are TGCGCCAGCAGCCGGGATGGACAGGGATACCAGCCCCAGCATTTT. Translating gives CASSRDGQGYQPQHF.

This chain uses TRBV27 with TRBJ2-1, with 10 bases lining up with TRBD2. The CDR3 loop spans 16 amino acids. J gave up 7 bases and V 5 bases, and 11 bases lay outside the gene matches. Germline CDR1 reads MNHEY; CDR2 reads SMNVEV (reference sequence). CDR3 protein: CASSPRSGRALNEQFF. As DNA, the CDR3 is TGTGCCAGCAGTCCCCGAAGCGGGAGGGCTCTAAATGAGCAGTTCTTC.

The chain is built from TRBV7-8 and TRBJ1-5; D gene unclear. The germline V gene encodes CDR1 SGHVS and CDR2 FQNEAQ. The CDR3 spans 13 residues. V was trimmed by 1 base and J by 7 bases, leaving 8 bases between them. As DNA, the CDR3 is TGTGCCAGCAGCTTAGGACGGTGGCAGCCCCAGCATTTT. This translates into CASSLGRWQPQHF.

The chain links TRBV19 to TRBJ2-2; 11 bases align to TRBD1. The CDR3 has 15 residues. Germline CDR1 is LNHDA and CDR2 is SQIVND (reference sequence). The junction had 5 bases not matched to a gene; V was cut back by 6 bases and J by 5 bases. The CDR3 reads CASRWTGGFTGELFF. The CDR3 nucleotides read TGTGCCAGTAGGTGGACAGGGGGCTTTACCGGGGAGCTGTTTTTT.

The J gene is TRBJ1-5, the V gene TRBV10-3; D ambiguous. CDR1 is ENHRY and CDR2 is SYGVKD in the germline V gene. The V and J ends lost 5 bases and 0 bases respectively, with 5 bases between them. The length of the CDR3 is 13 residues. The CDR3 coding sequence is TGTGCCATCAGTACACTTAGCAATCAGCCCCAGCATTTT. Residues: CAISTLSNQPQHF.

This chain links TRBV5-1 with TRBJ1-2, with a possible D match to TRBD1 (5 bases). CDR1 and CDR2 (germline): SGHRS, YFSETQ. CDR3 size: 16 residues. V was shortened by 3 bases and J by 4 bases, with 19 bases between the two germline ends. In nucleotides, the CDR3 is TGCGCCAGCAGCTCGACAGTAACTACCACCCGCTATGGCTACACCTTC. This codes for CASSSTVTTTRYGYTF.

As to this clone: Other DNA variants within this sample encode the same CDR3. This chain connects TRBV5-1 to TRBJ2-3, with D hard to call. The V end lost 5 bases, the J end lost 0 bases, and 7 bases lay between the germline ends. The CDR3 covers 13 residues. Germline V gene lookup returns CDR1 SGHRS and CDR2 YFSETQ. The CDR3 DNA sequence: TGCGCCAGCAGTTTCAGTAGCACAGATACGCAGTATTTT. Its protein is CASSFSSTDTQYF.

The V call is TRBV7-2, the J call TRBJ2-5; TRBD1 might be the D (5 bases). The CDR3 is 15 residues long. Germline loops: CDR1 SGHTA, CDR2 FQGNSA. The V and J ends lost 1 base and 5 bases respectively, with 14 bases between them. Written as DNA, the CDR3 is TGTGCCAGCAGCTTAGAAATAGGGGTTGGTGAGACCCAGTACTTC. It yields the protein CASSLEIGVGETQYF. Based on the CDR3 plus reference TRBV7-2 and TRBJ2-5, the full variable domain is GAGVSQSPSNKVTEKGKDVELRCDPISGHTALYWYRQSLGQGLEFLIYFQGNSAPDKSGLPSDRFSAERTGGSVSTLTIQRTQQEDSAVYLCASSLEIGVGETQYFGPGTRLLVL.

This clone came up once. The gene calls are TRBV5-6 and TRBJ1-5; D is possibly TRBD1 (5 bases). Trimming pared 1 base from V and 7 bases from J, leaving 15 bases between. The germline CDR1 and CDR2 sequences are SGHDT and YYEEEE. This CDR3 spans 15 amino acids. The CDR3 coding sequence is TGTGCCAGCAGCTTGTTCCAGGGATCGAGACAGCCCCAGCATTTT. It codes for CASSLFQGSRQPQHF.

The genes are TRBV5-1 and TRBJ1-3; D may be TRBD1 (5 bases). The V gene lost 0 bases and the J gene lost 0 bases, with 7 bases spanning the gap. The CDR3 has 15 amino acids. Germline CDR1 and CDR2: SGHRS and YFSETQ. For the CDR3, the DNA is TGCGCCAGCAGCTTGGAGGGACTCTCTGGAAACACCATATATTTT. Translation gives CASSLEGLSGNTIYF.

This clone was counted between two and nine times. This chain connects TRBV5-1 to TRBJ2-2; possible D gene TRBD2, 6 bases. Germline-derived CDR1 and CDR2 are SGHRS and YFSETQ. The CDR3 length is 15 residues. Trimming cost V 2 bases and J 2 bases, with 10 bases left between them. This chain's CDR3 is CASSFLGGNTGELFF. The CDR3 coding sequence is TGCGCCAGCAGCTTCTTGGGGGGAAACACCGGGGAGCTGTTTTTT.

The rearrangement joins TRBV5-8 to TRBJ1-2; 11 bases fit TRBD1. J was trimmed by 8 bases and V by 4 bases; bases with no gene match: 7. CDR1 SGHTS and CDR2 YDEGEE come from the germline V gene. The CDR3 consists of 14 residues. CDR3 region: CASSMKGTGGGYTF. The CDR3 DNA sequence: TGTGCCAGCAGCATGAAAGGGACAGGGGGAGGCTACACCTTC.

This clone was found once. This chain links TRBV4-2 with TRBJ2-3; 8 bases match TRBD2. Germline CDR1 reads LGHNA; CDR2 reads YNFKEQ. This CDR3 has 16 residues. V was clipped by 1 base and J by 3 bases; unmatched bases: 6. The CDR3 is CASSQVAGLGTDTQYF. In DNA, the CDR3 is TGTGCCAGCAGCCAAGTAGCGGGACTCGGTACAGATACGCAGTATTTT.

The chain uses TRBV5-1 and TRBJ1-5; 9 bases are a match to TRBD1. Germline V gene sequence: CDR1 SGHRS, CDR2 YFSETQ. The CDR3 length is 14 residues. The V segment lost 4 bases and the J segment 7 bases; nucleotides outside the gene matches: 6. The CDR3 region is CASSVTGGEQPQHF. The CDR3 coding sequence is TGCGCCAGCAGCGTTACAGGGGGCGAACAGCCCCAGCATTTT. Variable domain in full (rest from reference TRBV5-1 and TRBJ1-5): KAGVTQTPRYLIKTRGQQVTLSCSPISGHRSVSWYQQTPGQGLQFLFEYFSETQRNKGNFPGRFSGRQFSNSRSEMNVSTLELGDSALYLCASSVTGGEQPQHFGDGTRLSIL.

This sequence joins TRBV11-3 and TRBJ2-7; TRBD1 agrees at 7 bases. The V segment lost 5 bases and the J segment 3 bases; nucleotides outside the gene matches: 4. From germline, CDR1 is SGHNT and CDR2 YENEEA. CDR3 length: 13 residues. The CDR3 here is CASSPRGFYEQYF. CDR3 DNA: TGTGCCAGCAGCCCCAGGGGGTTCTACGAGCAGTACTTC.

V and J are TRBV18 and TRBJ2-1, with a weak D call TRBD2 (6 bases). From germline, CDR1 is KGHSH and CDR2 LQKENI. The CDR3 spans 12 residues. V shed 3 bases and J shed 6 bases, with 6 bases lying between them. CDR3 nucleotide sequence: TGTGCCAGCTCACCGACTAGCAATGAGCAGTTCTTC. Amino acid sequence: CASSPTSNEQFF.

V and J are TRBV18 and TRBJ2-5; TRBD1 might be the D (5 bases). The CDR3 runs 14 residues. V shed 4 bases and J shed 3 bases, with 12 bases lying between them. Germline V gene data show CDR1 as KGHSH and CDR2 as LQKENI. CDR3 DNA: TGTGCCAGCTCACAAAATCAAGGGGAAGAGACCCAGTACTTC. Protein product: CASSQNQGEETQYF.